The 23 T cell receptor beta chains below all came from one sample that was sequenced in a study of beta chain features in type 1 diabetes. Sequencing targeted expressed TCRB transcripts, as all isolated RNA had been reverse transcribed. The method was immunoSEQ multiplex PCR; TCRdb's version includes in-frame clones alone and lacks a portion of them. The table includes about 470,000 clones, roughly 30% detected once. Input material: naive CD4+ T cells from blood. Every receptor here comes from a man aged 18 to 35 in good health.

The J gene is TRBJ2-4, the V gene TRBV19, with 7 nucleotides matching TRBD1. The V gene's germline CDR1 is LNHDA and CDR2 SQIVND (reference sequence). With 3 bases clipped from V and 8 bases from J, the junction kept 4 bases outside the gene matches. The CDR3 contains 13 residues. This CDR3 reads CASSMTGLDIQYF. CDR3 coding DNA: TGTGCCAGTAGTATGACAGGGTTAGACATTCAGTACTTC.

CDR3 in DNA: TGTGCCAGCAGCTTCGACAGGTTACAAGAGACCCAGTACTTC. Protein: CASSFDRLQETQYF. The rearrangement links TRBV5-4 to TRBJ2-5, with a possible D match to TRBD1 (6 bases). The CDR3 loop spans 14 amino acids. Trimming stripped 2 bases from V and 2 bases from J, with 10 bases between. CDR1 is SGHNT, CDR2 YYREEE, per germline (reference sequence).

This clone appeared a few times. This rearrangement joins TRBV6-1 to TRBJ1-1; D not resolved. Germline CDR1 reads MNHNS; CDR2 reads SASEGT. This CDR3 comprises 13 residues. V was clipped by 6 bases and J by 4 bases, with 12 bases between them. In DNA form, the CDR3 reads TGTGCCAGCAGGAGCCTTGGGTCCACTGAAGCTTTCTTT. Amino acid sequence: CASRSLGSTEAFF.

This clone came up a few times. This chain connects TRBV29-1 to TRBJ2-5; 7 positions match TRBD1. This CDR3 comprises 17 residues. In germline, CDR1 is SQVTM, CDR2 ANQGSEA. Losses at the gene ends were 0 bases for V and 5 bases for J; bases not matched to a gene: 15. The CDR3 DNA sequence: TGCAGCGTTGAAGATCGGGCAGGGGGTATTAAGACGGAGACCCAGTACTTC. It translates to CSVEDRAGGIKTETQYF.

Of note for this clone: The sample has other DNA sequences that encode this CDR3 too. The rearrangement joins TRBV7-9 to TRBJ2-5, with D perhaps matching TRBD1 (6 bases). Germline values: CDR1 SEHNR, CDR2 FQNEAQ (reference sequence). This CDR3 is 13 amino acids long. The germline V and J ends were trimmed by 3 bases and 5 bases, with 10 bases remaining between them. The CDR3 spells CASSFSGEETQYF. The CDR3 coding sequence is TGTGCCAGCAGCTTTTCAGGGGAGGAGACCCAGTACTTC.

In this sample, this clone turned up a few times. At one end, the junction sequence differs from germline, possibly due to a read error. The genes are TRBV6-5 and TRBJ2-5; D may be TRBD1 (5 bases). This CDR3 region has 12 residues. Germline assignment: CDR1 MNHEY and CDR2 SVGAGI. CDR3 in amino acids: CAISEQGETQYF. CDR3 DNA sequence: TGTGCCATCAGTGAGCAGGGAGAGACCCAGTACTTC.

A few counts support this clone. This chain uses TRBV25-1 with TRBJ2-5; 9 bases are a match to TRBD2. The CDR3 runs to 14 residues. CDR1 is MGHDK and CDR2 is SYGVNS in the germline V gene. V lost 2 bases, J lost 4 bases, and 2 bases stayed unmatched. Written as DNA, the CDR3 is TGTGCCAGCAGTGAAGGCGGGAGGGCAGAGACCCAGTACTTC. Encoded protein: CASSEGGRAETQYF.

The chain employs TRBV19 and TRBJ2-1, with D uncertain. This CDR3 contains 17 residues. V lost 5 bases and J 0 bases, leaving 17 bases between the germline ends. The V gene's germline CDR1 is LNHDA and CDR2 SQIVND (reference sequence). The CDR3 nucleotides read TGTGCCAGTAGTTGGGTAGCCCAACTTAGCTCCTACAATGAGCAGTTCTTC. Amino acids: CASSWVAQLSSYNEQFF.

This clone was counted only a few times. The chain couples TRBV25-1 to TRBJ2-5; D is ambiguous. Germline values: CDR1 MGHDK, CDR2 SYGVNS. The germline V and J ends were trimmed by 1 base and 2 bases, with 8 bases remaining between them. The CDR3 spans 14 residues. CDR3 coding DNA: TGTGCCAGCAGTGAATTTGGGATGCAAGAGACCCAGTACTTC. This encodes CASSEFGMQETQYF.

This clone was observed a handful of times. The chain uses TRBV13 and TRBJ2-7; D is possibly TRBD1 (6 bases). Trimming pared 5 bases from V and 7 bases from J, leaving 15 bases between. This CDR3 region has 13 residues. CDR1 is PRHDT, CDR2 FYEKMQ, per germline (reference sequence). The CDR3 reads CASSAGARGEQYF. DNA for the CDR3: TGTGCCAGCAGCGCAGGGGCCCGAGGAGAGCAGTACTTC.

The V gene is TRBV7-9, the J gene TRBJ1-1, with TRBD1 as a possible D gene (5 bases). From germline, CDR1 is SEHNR and CDR2 FQNEAQ (reference sequence). The V and J ends lost 3 bases and 1 base respectively, with 15 bases between them. The CDR3 covers 16 residues. The CDR3 protein is CASSFQGIRANTEAFF. In DNA, the CDR3 is TGTGCCAGCAGCTTCCAGGGTATTCGGGCGAACACTGAAGCTTTCTTT. Full variable domain (rest looked up from reference TRBV7-9 and TRBJ1-1): DTGVSQNPRHKITKRGQNVTFRCDPISEHNRLYWYRQTLGQGPEFLTYFQNEAQLEKSRLLSDRFSAERPKGSFSTLEIQRTEQGDSAMYLCASSFQGIRANTEAFFGQGTRLTVV.

The chain links TRBV30 to TRBJ1-3; TRBD1 matches 9 bases. This CDR3 has 15 amino acids. Unmatched junction bases numbered 2, after V lost 2 bases and J lost 0 bases. Germline V gene data show CDR1 as GTSNPN and CDR2 as SVGIG (reference sequence). The CDR3 DNA sequence: TGTGCCTGGAGTTTGGACAGGGGCTCTGGAAACACCATATATTTT. It translates to CAWSLDRGSGNTIYF.

This clone was counted between two and nine times. This chain links TRBV11-2 with TRBJ2-3; no definite D call. The CDR3 covers 13 residues. V was trimmed by 2 bases and J by 5 bases, leaving 8 bases between them. CDR1 SGHAT and CDR2 FQNNGV come from the germline V gene. In DNA form, the CDR3 reads TGTGCCAGCAGCTTACCCCTGCGAGATACGCAGTATTTT. This encodes CASSLPLRDTQYF.

The chain recombines TRBV10-3 with TRBJ2-3, with a possible D match to TRBD1 (5 bases). CDR3 size: 14 residues. V lost 8 bases and J 0 bases, leaving 12 bases between the germline ends. Looked up from germline, CDR1 is ENHRY and CDR2 is SYGVKD. CDR3: CAIGQETSTDTQYF. DNA for the CDR3: TGTGCCATCGGACAAGAAACAAGCACAGATACGCAGTATTTT.

This chain joins TRBV28 and TRBJ2-1; 7 bases line up with TRBD2. The germline gives CDR1 MDHEN, CDR2 SYDVKM. The CDR3 extends over 14 amino acids. After removal of 2 bases from V and 10 bases from J, the junction contained 8 bases not matched to a gene. CDR3 protein: CASSLAGVVHEQFF. CDR3 sequence (DNA): TGTGCCAGCAGTTTAGCGGGAGTTGTGCACGAGCAGTTCTTC.

The rearrangement links TRBV25-1 to TRBJ1-1, with D perhaps matching TRBD1 (5 bases). Germline values: CDR1 MGHDK, CDR2 SYGVNS. This CDR3 is 14 amino acids long. V gave up 5 bases and J gave up 6 bases, with 16 bases separating them. The CDR3 loop reads CASSPTNRGAEAFF. The CDR3 DNA sequence: TGTGCCAGCAGTCCCACAAACCGAGGGGCTGAAGCTTTCTTT.

A few counts support this clone. The CDR3 DNA reads as TGTGCCAGCAGCTTAGGTGGGGGCCACTATGGCTACACCTTC. Translated: CASSLGGGHYGYTF. V and J are TRBV7-2 and TRBJ1-2, with a possible D match to TRBD1 (6 bases). The CDR3 runs 14 residues. CDR1 SGHTA and CDR2 FQGNSA come from the germline V gene. V lost 1 base and J 3 bases, leaving 9 bases between the germline ends.

This chain joins TRBV19 and TRBJ2-5, with 8 bases fitting TRBD1. CDR3 length: 14 residues. Germline values: CDR1 LNHDA, CDR2 SQIVND (reference sequence). J was trimmed by 3 bases and V by 6 bases; bases with no gene match: 6. Here the CDR3 reads CASRQTGVEETQYF. CDR3 coding DNA: TGTGCCAGTAGACAGACAGGGGTTGAAGAGACCCAGTACTTC.

In its sample, this clone was seen a few times. CDR3 sequence (DNA): TGTGCCAGCAGCAGGCTAGCGGGGATCACCGGGGAGCTGTTTTTT. Its translation: CASSRLAGITGELFF. V and J are TRBV21-1 and TRBJ2-2; the D call in the table, TRBD2, was not verified against the DNA. TRBV21-1 is assigned pseudogene status. There are 15 residues in the CDR3.

This clone has more than one count but fewer than ten. This specimen includes other DNA sequences encoding the same CDR3. The chain carries TRBV10-3 and TRBJ2-1; D is undetermined. Germline values: CDR1 ENHRY, CDR2 SYGVKD. Trimming removed 6 bases from V and 8 bases from J, with 8 bases in between. This CDR3 has 11 residues. CDR3 residues: CAIRGRDEQFF. The CDR3 coding sequence is TGTGCCATCAGGGGCCGCGATGAGCAGTTCTTC.

The chain employs TRBV9 and TRBJ2-1; 7 nucleotides align to TRBD2. J lost 5 bases, V lost 4 bases, and 18 bases had no gene match. Germline V gene data show CDR1 as SGDLS and CDR2 as YYNGEE. CDR3 length: 18 amino acids. The CDR3 bases are TGTGCCAGCAGCCCCTGGGAGGGAGGAAACTTTAATGACAATGAGCAGTTCTTC. Its protein product is CASSPWEGGNFNDNEQFF.

The chain is built from TRBV7-2 and TRBJ2-1; D is perhaps TRBD2 (5 bases). This CDR3 region has 16 residues. Looked up from germline, CDR1 is SGHTA and CDR2 is FQGNSA. The V and J ends lost 7 bases and 0 bases respectively, with 16 bases between them. CDR3 sequence (DNA): TGTGCCAGCACCCAGATTCGGGGAAGCTCCTACAATGAGCAGTTCTTC. Residues: CASTQIRGSSYNEQFF.

The chain is built from TRBV10-3 and TRBJ2-1, with D maybe TRBD1 (6 bases). V lost 0 bases to trimming and J lost 3 bases, with 9 bases between them. Germline lookup yields CDR1 ENHRY and CDR2 SYGVKD. The CDR3 is made up of 15 amino acids. This chain's CDR3 is CAISESGQNYNEQFF. DNA for the CDR3: TGTGCCATCAGTGAGTCCGGACAGAACTACAATGAGCAGTTCTTC.